The 23 T cell receptor beta chains listed next were all sequenced from one sample in a study of response to subunit inactivated influenza vaccine. A single record per CDR3 protein comes from TCRdb applying MiXCR to the RT-PCR reads. The repertoire includes roughly 780,000 distinct CDR3 sequences, roughly 18% of them detected once, and 11% sits in the top ten. The specimen was PBMCs from blood, collected around 5 days after vaccination. Receptors originate from a man aged 50 to 60 who received an inactivated influenza vaccine.

The chain has TRBV6-1 and TRBJ2-7; D is perhaps TRBD2 (6 bases). V shed 6 bases and J shed 1 base, with 16 bases lying between them. CDR1 is MNHNS, CDR2 SASEGT, per germline. This CDR3 is 15 amino acids long. The CDR3 sequence: CASSREFRGSYEQYF. The CDR3 coding sequence is TGTGCCAGCAGCCGGGAGTTCCGGGGGTCCTACGAGCAGTACTTC.

V usage is TRBV4-3 and J usage is TRBJ2-2; perhaps TRBD1 as D (6 bases). Trimming removed 2 bases at V and 5 bases at J, with 12 bases between. Germline CDR1 LGHNA, CDR2 YSLEER. This CDR3 is 15 amino acids long. The CDR3, as DNA: TGCGCCAGCAGCCAAAGGGGGACACAGACCGGGGAGCTGTTTTTT. This encodes CASSQRGTQTGELFF.

Note on this clonotype: This could be a read error, since a much larger clone is one nucleotide away. The chain couples TRBV5-5 to TRBJ2-5; a weak D match, TRBD1 (6 bases). Germline CDR1 reads SGHKS; CDR2 reads YYEKEE (reference sequence). The CDR3 extends over 17 amino acids. This chain's CDR3 is CGSSYTPQGVLQETQYF. CDR3 sequence (DNA): TGTGGCAGCAGCTACACCCCACAGGGCGTACTCCAAGAGACCCAGTACTTC.

This clonotype was seen a few times. The genes are TRBV12-3 or TRBV12-4 and TRBJ1-1; no definite D call. This CDR3 spans 14 amino acids. Between the trimmed V and J ends, which lost 5 bases and 6 bases, there was a span of 16 bases. CDR3 in DNA: TGTGCCAGCAGTCTTCAGAGGGAGAGAGCTGAAGCTTTCTTT. Its translation is CASSLQRERAEAFF.

CDR3 nucleotides: TGTGCCAGCAGTGAATGGGGCGGGGGAGAGACCCAGTACTTC. Translated, it gives CASSEWGGGETQYF. V usage is TRBV25-1 and J usage is TRBJ2-5, with 7 positions matching TRBD2. CDR1 is MGHDK and CDR2 is SYGVNS in the germline V gene. The length of the CDR3 is 14 residues. V lost 1 base, J lost 4 bases, and 3 bases stayed unmatched. Looking up the rest from reference TRBV25-1 and TRBJ2-5 gives the full variable domain: EADIYQTPRYLVIGTGKKITLECSQTMGHDKMYWYQQDPGMELHLIHYSYGVNSTEKGDLSSESTVSRIRTEHFPLTLESARPSHTSQYLCASSEWGGGETQYFGPGTRLLVL.

The gene calls are TRBV20-1 and TRBJ1-3, with a possible D match to TRBD1 (6 bases). V lost 3 bases, J lost 3 bases, and 9 bases lay in between. The CDR3 totals 13 residues. Germline assignment: CDR1 DFQATT and CDR2 SNEGSKA (reference sequence). In DNA form, the CDR3 reads TGCAGTGCTAGTTCAGGGGTTGGAAACACCATATATTTT. Protein: CSASSGVGNTIYF.

The V call is TRBV18, the J call TRBJ2-7; D is ambiguous. CDR1 KGHSH and CDR2 LQKENI come from the germline V gene. Trimming pared 0 bases from V and 6 bases from J, leaving 12 bases between. This CDR3 spans 14 amino acids. This CDR3 reads CASSPPLVGGEQYF. Here the CDR3 DNA reads TGTGCCAGCTCACCACCGTTGGTAGGTGGCGAGCAGTACTTC.

The chain recombines TRBV10-3 with TRBJ2-7; perhaps D is TRBD1 or TRBD2 (5 bases each). CDR1 is ENHRY, CDR2 SYGVKD, per germline. This CDR3 comprises 13 residues. V shed 10 bases and J shed 0 bases, with 13 bases lying between them. CDR3 protein: CATRGASSYEQYF. DNA for the CDR3: TGTGCCACCCGAGGGGCTTCCTCCTACGAGCAGTACTTC.

This clonotype was counted a few times. An end of the junction does not agree with germline; a read error may underlie this. The chain is built from TRBV3-1 and TRBJ2-2; unclear D gene. Per the germline V gene, CDR1 is LGHDT and CDR2 is YNNKEL (reference sequence). The CDR3 totals 17 residues. Here the CDR3 DNA reads TGTGCCAGCAGCCAAGATAAATGGCCGACGAAAACCGGGGAGCTGTTTTTT. It codes for CASSQDKWPTKTGELFF.

This clonotype was counted ten times or more. The gene calls are TRBV4-3 and TRBJ1-6; 11 bases line up with TRBD1. Germline CDR1 LGHNA, CDR2 YSLEER. The CDR3 consists of 17 residues. Germline trimming cut 3 bases from V and 9 bases from J; bases unmatched to any gene: 10. The CDR3 bases are TGCGCCAGCAGCCAGGATGGGGACAGGGGGAGACGTTCACCCCTCCACTTT. Its protein product is CASSQDGDRGRRSPLHF.

This clonotype appeared many times. The chain links TRBV10-3 to TRBJ2-5, with 11 bases aligning to TRBD2. Germline assignment: CDR1 ENHRY and CDR2 SYGVKD. The CDR3 is 17 residues long. Unmatched junction bases numbered 9, after V lost 2 bases and J lost 4 bases. The CDR3 DNA sequence: TGTGCCATCAGTGAGCCAACTAGCGGGAGCGGCCGAGAGACCCAGTACTTC. Residues: CAISEPTSGSGRETQYF.

This clonotype has at least ten counts. This chain links TRBV5-1 with TRBJ2-1; 11 bases are shared with TRBD2. Germline V gene lookup returns CDR1 SGHRS and CDR2 YFSETQ. Unmatched junction bases numbered 13, after V lost 4 bases and J lost 10 bases. This CDR3 is built from 16 residues. The CDR3 DNA sequence: TGCGCCAGCAGCCCTAGAACTAGCGGGAGTGGAGGGGAGCAGTTCTTC. Protein: CASSPRTSGSGGEQFF.

The J gene is TRBJ2-3, the V gene TRBV29-1; 10 bases map to TRBD1. From germline, CDR1 is SQVTM and CDR2 ANQGSEA. The CDR3 runs to 13 residues. Losses at the gene ends were 4 bases for V and 4 bases for J; bases not matched to a gene: 2. This CDR3 is CSVGQGAPDTQYF. CDR3 nucleotide sequence: TGCAGCGTTGGACAGGGGGCTCCAGATACGCAGTATTTT.

This clonotype came up many times. V and J are TRBV19 and TRBJ2-3, with 11 positions matching TRBD1. The germline V gene encodes CDR1 LNHDA and CDR2 SQIVND (reference sequence). The trim removed 6 bases at V and 5 bases at J, leaving 10 bases unmatched. The CDR3 runs to 16 residues. CDR3 in amino acids: CASRRDRGIGRDTQYF. For the CDR3, the DNA is TGTGCCAGTAGGCGGGACAGGGGGATTGGCAGAGATACGCAGTATTTT.

In the case of this clonotype: A much larger clone differs from this one at a single base, so this may be a read error. The chain joins TRBV12-3 or TRBV12-4 to TRBJ2-1, with D unresolved. The CDR3 loop spans 15 amino acids. The CDR3 spells CASSLDGISMGEQIF. The CDR3 region has the DNA TGTGCCAGCAGTTTAGATGGGATCTCCATGGGTGAGCAGATCTTC.

Written as DNA, the CDR3 is TGTGCCAGCAGCCCAGACAGTTTAGGGGAGACCCAGTACTTC. Translating gives CASSPDSLGETQYF. The gene calls are TRBV4-2 and TRBJ2-5, with a weak D call TRBD1 (5 bases). This CDR3 is built from 14 residues. V lost 4 bases to trimming and J lost 5 bases, with 14 bases between them. The germline gives CDR1 LGHNA, CDR2 YNFKEQ.

The chain is built from TRBV20-1 and TRBJ2-1, with 7 bases identical to TRBD2. Germline V gives CDR1 DFQATT, CDR2 SNEGSKA (reference sequence). The CDR3 is 13 residues long. The junction had 7 bases not matched to a gene; V was cut back by 3 bases and J by 8 bases. CDR3 sequence (DNA): TGCAGTGCTAGGGCGGGAGCTTCGTATGAGCAGTTCTTC. Its protein is CSARAGASYEQFF.

The rearrangement joins TRBV7-6 to TRBJ2-6, with D hard to call. V lost 1 base and J lost 0, with 10 bases in between. The germline CDR1 and CDR2 sequences are SGHVS and FNYEAQ. CDR3 length: 17 amino acids. The DNA for the CDR3 is TGTGCCAGCAGCTTAGTTATCAGTGCCTCTGGGGCCAACGTCCTGACTTTC. Translated, it gives CASSLVISASGANVLTF.

A few counts support this clonotype. The chain joins TRBV20-1 to TRBJ2-1, with 7 bases aligning to TRBD1. Per germline, CDR1 DFQATT and CDR2 SNEGSKA (reference sequence). The junction had 8 bases not matched to a gene; V was cut back by 3 bases and J by 6 bases. The CDR3 runs 14 residues. This CDR3 is CSASTLTGPNEQFF. For the CDR3, the DNA is TGCAGTGCTAGCACCCTGACAGGGCCCAATGAGCAGTTCTTC.

Only a few counts were recorded for this clonotype. The chain uses TRBV4-3 and TRBJ2-3, with 9 bases that match TRBD2. The CDR3 is 15 amino acids. J lost 4 bases, V lost 4 bases, and 6 bases had no gene match. Germline assignment: CDR1 LGHNA and CDR2 YSLEER. CDR3 loop: CASSPWLAGSDTQYF. CDR3 in DNA: TGCGCCAGCAGCCCCTGGCTAGCGGGATCAGATACGCAGTATTTT.

V is TRBV7-9 and J is TRBJ1-1; no reliable D call. Germline V lookup: CDR1 SEHNR, CDR2 FQNEAQ (reference sequence). Trimming removed 6 bases from V and 1 base from J, with 9 bases in between. The CDR3 runs to 13 residues. The CDR3 DNA is TGTGCCAGCAGGGGGTATCGGAACACTGAAGCTTTCTTT. Protein sequence: CASRGYRNTEAFF.

The V gene is TRBV11-1, the J gene TRBJ2-1; tentative D call: TRBD2 (5 bases). Germline assignment: CDR1 SGHAT and CDR2 FQDESV (reference sequence). The CDR3 is 18 amino acids. Deletions cut 1 base from V and 4 bases from J, with 20 bases between. For the CDR3, the DNA is TGTGCCAGCAGCTTAGGGTGGGGTCGGGGTAATCCGTACAATGAGCAGTTCTTC. Its protein product is CASSLGWGRGNPYNEQFF.

The sample holds a few counts of this clonotype. The V and J genes are TRBV7-9 and TRBJ2-6; D call uncertain. The germline V and J ends were trimmed by 3 bases and 2 bases, with 5 bases remaining between them. There are 14 residues in the CDR3. The germline gives CDR1 SEHNR, CDR2 FQNEAQ (reference sequence). CDR3 nucleotides: TGTGCCAGCAGCTTTATCCCTGGGGCCAACGTCCTGACTTTC. It yields the protein CASSFIPGANVLTF.